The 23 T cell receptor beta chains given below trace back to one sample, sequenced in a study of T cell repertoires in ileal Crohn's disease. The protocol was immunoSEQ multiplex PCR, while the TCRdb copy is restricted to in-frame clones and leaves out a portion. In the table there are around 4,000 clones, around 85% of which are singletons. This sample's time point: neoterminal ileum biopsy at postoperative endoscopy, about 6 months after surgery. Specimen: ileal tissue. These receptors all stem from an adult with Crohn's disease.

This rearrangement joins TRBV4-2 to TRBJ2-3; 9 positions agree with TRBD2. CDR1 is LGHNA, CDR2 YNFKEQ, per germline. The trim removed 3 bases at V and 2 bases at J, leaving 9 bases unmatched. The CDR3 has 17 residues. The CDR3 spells CASSHIAGDPYTDTQYF. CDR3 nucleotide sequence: TGTGCCAGCAGCCATATAGCGGGGGACCCCTACACAGATACGCAGTATTTT.

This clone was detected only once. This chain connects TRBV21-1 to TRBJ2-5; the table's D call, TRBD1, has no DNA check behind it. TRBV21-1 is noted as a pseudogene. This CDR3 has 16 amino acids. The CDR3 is CASSDRGQDLGKTQYF. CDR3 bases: TGTGCCAGCAGCGACCGAGGACAGGACTTGGGGAAGACCCAGTACTTC.

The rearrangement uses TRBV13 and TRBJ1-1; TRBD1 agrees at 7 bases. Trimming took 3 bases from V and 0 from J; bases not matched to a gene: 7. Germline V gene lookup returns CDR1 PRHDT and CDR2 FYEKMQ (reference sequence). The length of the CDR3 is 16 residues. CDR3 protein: CASSFQGVGMNTEAFF. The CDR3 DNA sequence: TGTGCCAGCAGCTTTCAGGGGGTTGGCATGAACACTGAAGCTTTCTTT.

CDR3: CASSQLRAGRTGELFF. CDR3 nucleotides: TGCGCCAGCAGCCAACTGCGTGCGGGGAGAACCGGGGAGCTGTTTTTT. This chain uses TRBV10-2 with TRBJ2-2; D may be TRBD2 (6 bases). Trimming took 6 bases from V and 5 from J, leaving 19 bases between them. The CDR3 has 16 amino acids. Germline values: CDR1 WSHSY, CDR2 SAAADI.

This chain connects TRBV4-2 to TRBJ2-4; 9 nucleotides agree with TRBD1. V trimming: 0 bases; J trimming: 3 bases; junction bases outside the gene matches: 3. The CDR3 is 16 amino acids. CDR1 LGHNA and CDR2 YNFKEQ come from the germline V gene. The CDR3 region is CASSQEGGQGKNIQYF. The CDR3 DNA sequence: TGTGCCAGCAGCCAAGAGGGGGGACAGGGCAAAAACATTCAGTACTTC.

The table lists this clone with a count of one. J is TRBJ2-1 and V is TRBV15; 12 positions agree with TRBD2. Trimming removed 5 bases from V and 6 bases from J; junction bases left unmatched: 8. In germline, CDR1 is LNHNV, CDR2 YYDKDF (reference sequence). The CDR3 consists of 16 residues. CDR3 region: CATSSWTSGVFNEQFF. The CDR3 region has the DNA TGTGCCACCAGCTCCTGGACTAGCGGGGTATTCAATGAGCAGTTCTTC.

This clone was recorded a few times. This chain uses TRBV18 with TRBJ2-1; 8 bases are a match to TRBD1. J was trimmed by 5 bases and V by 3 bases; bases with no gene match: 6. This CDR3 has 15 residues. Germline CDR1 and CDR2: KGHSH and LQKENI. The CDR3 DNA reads TGTGCCAGCTCACCGGACAGGGTAGTAAACAATGAGCAGTTCTTC. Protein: CASSPDRVVNNEQFF.

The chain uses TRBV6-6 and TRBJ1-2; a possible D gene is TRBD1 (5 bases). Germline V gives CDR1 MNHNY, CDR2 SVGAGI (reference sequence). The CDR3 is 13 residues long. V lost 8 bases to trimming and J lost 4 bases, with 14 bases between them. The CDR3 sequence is CASGMGHSYGYTF. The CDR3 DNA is TGTGCCAGCGGGATGGGGCACAGCTATGGCTACACCTTC.

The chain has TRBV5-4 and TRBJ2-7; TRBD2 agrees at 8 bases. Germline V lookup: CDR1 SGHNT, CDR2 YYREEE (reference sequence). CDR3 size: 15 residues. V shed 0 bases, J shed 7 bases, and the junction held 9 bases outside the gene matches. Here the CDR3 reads CASSLELAATGEQYF. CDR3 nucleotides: TGTGCCAGCAGCTTGGAACTAGCGGCTACGGGAGAGCAGTACTTC.

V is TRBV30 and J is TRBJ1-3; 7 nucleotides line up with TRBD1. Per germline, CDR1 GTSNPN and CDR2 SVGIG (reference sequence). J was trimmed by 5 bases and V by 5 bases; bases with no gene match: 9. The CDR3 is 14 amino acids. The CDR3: CAWGGGGGRNTIYF. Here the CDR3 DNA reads TGTGCCTGGGGGGGTGGAGGGGGCCGAAACACCATATATTTT.

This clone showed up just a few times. The CDR3 bases are TGTGCCAGCAGTGAAGGCAGATACACAGATACGCAGTATTTT. Amino acids: CASSEGRYTDTQYF. The chain links TRBV2 to TRBJ2-3; D unresolved. CDR1 SNHLY and CDR2 FYNNEI come from the germline V gene. The CDR3 runs 14 residues. Trimming removed 1 base from V and 2 bases from J, with 7 bases in between.

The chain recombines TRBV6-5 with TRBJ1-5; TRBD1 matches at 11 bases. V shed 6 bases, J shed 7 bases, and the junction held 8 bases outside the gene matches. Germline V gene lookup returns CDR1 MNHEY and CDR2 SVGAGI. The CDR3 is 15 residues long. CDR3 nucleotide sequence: TGTGCCAGCAGGGCGGACAGGGGGCGCAGGCAGCCCCAGCATTTT. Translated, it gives CASRADRGRRQPQHF.

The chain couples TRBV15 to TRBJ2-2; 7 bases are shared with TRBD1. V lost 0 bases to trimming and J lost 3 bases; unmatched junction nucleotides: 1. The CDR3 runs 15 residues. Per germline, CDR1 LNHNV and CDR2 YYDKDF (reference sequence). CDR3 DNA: TGTGCCACCAGCAGAGACAGGGGGTACACCGGGGAGCTGTTTTTT. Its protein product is CATSRDRGYTGELFF.

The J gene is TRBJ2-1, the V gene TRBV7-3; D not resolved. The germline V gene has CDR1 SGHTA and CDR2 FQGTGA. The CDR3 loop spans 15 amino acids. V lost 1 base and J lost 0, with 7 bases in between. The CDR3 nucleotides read TGTGCCAGCAGCTTAATCGCTAGCTCCTACAATGAGCAGTTCTTC. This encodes CASSLIASSYNEQFF.

The CDR3 coding sequence is TGTGCCAGCAGCTTGGCCAGGGAGGTAGCCGGGGAGCTGTTTTTT. It translates to CASSLAREVAGELFF. V is TRBV5-6 and J is TRBJ2-2, with a weak D call TRBD2 (6 bases). Trimming cost V 0 bases and J 6 bases, with 12 bases left between them. The CDR3 extends over 15 amino acids. The germline CDR1 and CDR2 sequences are SGHDT and YYEEEE.

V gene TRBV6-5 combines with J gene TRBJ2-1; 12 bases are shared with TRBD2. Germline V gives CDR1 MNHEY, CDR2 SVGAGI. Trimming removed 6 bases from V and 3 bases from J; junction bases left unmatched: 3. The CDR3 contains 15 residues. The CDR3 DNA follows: TGTGCCAGCAGAGAGACTAGCGGGGGCTACAATGAGCAGTTCTTC. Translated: CASRETSGGYNEQFF.

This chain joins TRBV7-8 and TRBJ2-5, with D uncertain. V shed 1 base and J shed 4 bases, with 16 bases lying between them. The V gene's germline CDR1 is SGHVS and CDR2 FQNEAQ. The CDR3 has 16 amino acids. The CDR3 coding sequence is TGTGCCAGCAGCTTAGATGCTTATACAACGGGAGAGACCCAGTACTTC. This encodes CASSLDAYTTGETQYF. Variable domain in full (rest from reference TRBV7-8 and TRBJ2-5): GAGVSQSPRYKVAKRGQDVALRCDPISGHVSLFWYQQALGQGPEFLTYFQNEAQLDKSGLPSDRFFAERPEGSVSTLKIQRTQQEDSAVYLCASSLDAYTTGETQYFGPGTRLLVL.

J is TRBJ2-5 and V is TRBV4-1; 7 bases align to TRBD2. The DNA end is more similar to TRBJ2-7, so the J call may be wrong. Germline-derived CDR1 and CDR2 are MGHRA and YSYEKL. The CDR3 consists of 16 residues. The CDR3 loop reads CASSQVPGGNTYEQYF. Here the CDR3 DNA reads TGCGCCAGCAGCCAAGTCCCCGGGGGGAATACCTACGAGCAGTACTTC.

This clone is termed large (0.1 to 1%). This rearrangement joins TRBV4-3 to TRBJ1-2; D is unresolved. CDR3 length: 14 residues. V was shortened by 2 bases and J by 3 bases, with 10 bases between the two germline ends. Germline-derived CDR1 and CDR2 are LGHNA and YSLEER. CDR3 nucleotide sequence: TGCGCCAGCAGCCAACCCGGGTTTGACTATGGCTACACCTTC. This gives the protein CASSQPGFDYGYTF.

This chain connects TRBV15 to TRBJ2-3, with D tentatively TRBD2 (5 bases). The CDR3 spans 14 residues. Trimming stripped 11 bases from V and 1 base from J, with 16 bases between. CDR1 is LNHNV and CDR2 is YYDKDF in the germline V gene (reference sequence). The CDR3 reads CASSRGVGTDTQYF. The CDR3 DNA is TGTGCCTCTTCACGGGGAGTCGGCACAGATACGCAGTATTTT. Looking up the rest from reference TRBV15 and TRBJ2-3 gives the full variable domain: DAMVIQNPRYQVTQFGKPVTLSCSQTLNHNVMYWYQQKSSQAPKLLFHYYDKDFNNEADTPDNFQSRRPNTSFCFLDIRSPGLGDTAMYLCASSRGVGTDTQYFGPGTRLTVL.

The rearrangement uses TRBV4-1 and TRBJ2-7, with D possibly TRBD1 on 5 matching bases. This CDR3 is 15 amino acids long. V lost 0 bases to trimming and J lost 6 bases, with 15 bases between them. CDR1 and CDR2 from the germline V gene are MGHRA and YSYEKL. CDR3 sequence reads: CASSQDIRESPEQYF. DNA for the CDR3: TGCGCCAGCAGCCAAGATATCAGGGAATCGCCCGAGCAGTACTTC.

The CDR3 nucleotides are TGTGCCAGCAGTGACGGGGAGTTCGGGGCAGATACGCAGTATTTT. It codes for CASSDGEFGADTQYF. This chain joins TRBV6-4 and TRBJ2-3; D is possibly TRBD2 (5 bases). The V end was cut by 2 bases, the J end by 4 bases, with 13 bases between. Per germline, CDR1 MRHNA and CDR2 SNTAGT. The CDR3 has 15 amino acids.

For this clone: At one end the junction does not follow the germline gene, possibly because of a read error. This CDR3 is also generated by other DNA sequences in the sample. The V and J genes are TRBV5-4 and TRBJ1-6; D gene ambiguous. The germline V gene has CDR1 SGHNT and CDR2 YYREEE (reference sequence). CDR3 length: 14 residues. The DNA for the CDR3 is TGTGCCAGCAGGGAACGACGGGATAATTCCCCCCTCCACTTT. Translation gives CASRERRDNSPLHF.